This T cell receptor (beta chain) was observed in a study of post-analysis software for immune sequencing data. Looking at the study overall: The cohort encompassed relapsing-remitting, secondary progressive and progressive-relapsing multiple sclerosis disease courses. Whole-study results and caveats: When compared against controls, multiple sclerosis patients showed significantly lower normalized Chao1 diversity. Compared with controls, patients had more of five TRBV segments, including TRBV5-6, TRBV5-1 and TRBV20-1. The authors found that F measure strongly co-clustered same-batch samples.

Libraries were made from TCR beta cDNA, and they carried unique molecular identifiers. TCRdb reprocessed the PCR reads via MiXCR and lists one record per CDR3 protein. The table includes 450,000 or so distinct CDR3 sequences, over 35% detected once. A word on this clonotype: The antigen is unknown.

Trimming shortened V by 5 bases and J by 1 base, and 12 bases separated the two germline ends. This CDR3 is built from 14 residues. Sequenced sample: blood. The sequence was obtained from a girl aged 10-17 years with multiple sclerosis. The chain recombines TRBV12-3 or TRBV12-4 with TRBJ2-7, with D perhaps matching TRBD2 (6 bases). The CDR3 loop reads CASSPSGESYEQYF. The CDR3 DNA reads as TGTGCCAGCAGTCCCTCGGGGGAGTCCTACGAGCAGTACTTC.